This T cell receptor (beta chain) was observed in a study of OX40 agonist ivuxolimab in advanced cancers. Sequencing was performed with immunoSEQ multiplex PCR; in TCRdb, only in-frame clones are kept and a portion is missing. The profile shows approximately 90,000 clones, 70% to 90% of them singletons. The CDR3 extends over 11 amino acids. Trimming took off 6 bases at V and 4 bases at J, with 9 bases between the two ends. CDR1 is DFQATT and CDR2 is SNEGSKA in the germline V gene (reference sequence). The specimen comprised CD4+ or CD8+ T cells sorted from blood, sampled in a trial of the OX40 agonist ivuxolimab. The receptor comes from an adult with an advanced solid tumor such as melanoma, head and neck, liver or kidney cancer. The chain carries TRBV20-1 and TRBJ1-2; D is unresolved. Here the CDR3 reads CSATLGYGYTF. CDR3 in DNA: TGCAGTGCCACCCTTGGCTATGGCTACACCTTC.